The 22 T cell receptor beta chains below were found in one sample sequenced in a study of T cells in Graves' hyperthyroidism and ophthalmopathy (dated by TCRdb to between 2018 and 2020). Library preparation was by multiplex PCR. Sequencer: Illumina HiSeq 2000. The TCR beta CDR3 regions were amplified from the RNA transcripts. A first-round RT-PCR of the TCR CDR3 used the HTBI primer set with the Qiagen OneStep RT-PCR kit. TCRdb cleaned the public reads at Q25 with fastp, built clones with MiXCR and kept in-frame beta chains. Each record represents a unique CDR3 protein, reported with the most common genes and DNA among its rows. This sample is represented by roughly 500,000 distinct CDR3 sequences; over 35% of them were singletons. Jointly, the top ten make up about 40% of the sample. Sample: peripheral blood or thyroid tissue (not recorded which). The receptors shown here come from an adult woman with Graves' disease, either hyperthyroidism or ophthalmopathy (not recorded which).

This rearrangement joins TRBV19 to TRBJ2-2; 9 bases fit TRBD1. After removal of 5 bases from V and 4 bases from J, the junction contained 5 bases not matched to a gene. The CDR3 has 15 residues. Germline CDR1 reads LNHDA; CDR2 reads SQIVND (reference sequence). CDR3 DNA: TGTGCCAGTAGTCCGGGACAGGGCCCCACCGGGGAGCTGTTTTTT. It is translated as CASSPGQGPTGELFF. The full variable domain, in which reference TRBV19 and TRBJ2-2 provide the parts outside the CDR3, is DGGITQSPKYLFRKEGQNVTLSCEQNLNHDAMYWYRQDPGQGLRLIYYSQIVNDFQKGDIAEGYSVSREKKESFPLTVTSAQKNPTAFYLCASSPGQGPTGELFFGEGSRLTVL.

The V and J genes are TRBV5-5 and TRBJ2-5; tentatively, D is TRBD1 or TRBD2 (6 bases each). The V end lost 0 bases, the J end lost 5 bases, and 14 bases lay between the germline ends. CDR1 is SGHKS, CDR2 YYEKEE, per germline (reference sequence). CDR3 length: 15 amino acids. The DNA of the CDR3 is TGTGCCAGCAGCTTGGACCCGGGGGCGCGGGAGACCCAGTACTTC. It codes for CASSLDPGARETQYF.

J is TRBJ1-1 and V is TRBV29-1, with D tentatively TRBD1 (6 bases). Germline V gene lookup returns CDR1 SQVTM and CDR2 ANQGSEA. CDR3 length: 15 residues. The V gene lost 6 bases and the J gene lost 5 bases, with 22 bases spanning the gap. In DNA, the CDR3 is TGCAGCGTAGTCGACAGGCGGGGGTCGGCGACTGAAGCTTTCTTT. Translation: CSVVDRRGSATEAFF.

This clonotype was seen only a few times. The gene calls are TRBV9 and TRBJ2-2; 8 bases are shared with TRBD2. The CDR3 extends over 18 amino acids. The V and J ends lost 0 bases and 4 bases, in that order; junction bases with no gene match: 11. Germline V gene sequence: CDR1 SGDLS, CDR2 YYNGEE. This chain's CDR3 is CASSVGELGGGITGELFF. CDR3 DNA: TGTGCCAGCAGCGTAGGGGAACTGGGCGGGGGGATCACCGGGGAGCTGTTTTTT. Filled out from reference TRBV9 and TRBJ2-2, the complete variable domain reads DSGVTQTPKHLITATGQRVTLRCSPRSGDLSVYWYQQSLDQGLQFLIQYYNGEERAKGNILERFSAQQFPDLHSELNLSSLELGDSALYFCASSVGELGGGITGELFFGEGSRLTVL.

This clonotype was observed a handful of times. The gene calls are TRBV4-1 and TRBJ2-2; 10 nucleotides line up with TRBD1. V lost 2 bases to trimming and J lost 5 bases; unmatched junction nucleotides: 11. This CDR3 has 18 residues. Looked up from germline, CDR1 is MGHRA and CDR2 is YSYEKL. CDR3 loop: CASSQIGLGQGVTGELFF. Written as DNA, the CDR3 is TGCGCCAGCAGCCAAATAGGCTTAGGACAGGGGGTAACCGGGGAGCTGTTTTTT.

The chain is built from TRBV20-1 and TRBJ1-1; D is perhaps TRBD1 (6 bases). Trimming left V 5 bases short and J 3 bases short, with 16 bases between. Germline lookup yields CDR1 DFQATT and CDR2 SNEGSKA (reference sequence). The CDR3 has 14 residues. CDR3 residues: CSAYTRDTYTEAFF. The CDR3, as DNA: TGCAGTGCTTATACCCGGGACACTTACACTGAAGCTTTCTTT.

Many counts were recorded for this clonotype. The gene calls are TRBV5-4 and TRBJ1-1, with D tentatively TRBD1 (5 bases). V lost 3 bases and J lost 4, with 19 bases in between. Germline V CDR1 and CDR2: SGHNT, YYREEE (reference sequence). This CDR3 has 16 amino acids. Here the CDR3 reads CASSWGPMTGGTEAFF. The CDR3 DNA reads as TGTGCCAGCAGCTGGGGACCGATGACTGGCGGCACTGAAGCTTTCTTT.

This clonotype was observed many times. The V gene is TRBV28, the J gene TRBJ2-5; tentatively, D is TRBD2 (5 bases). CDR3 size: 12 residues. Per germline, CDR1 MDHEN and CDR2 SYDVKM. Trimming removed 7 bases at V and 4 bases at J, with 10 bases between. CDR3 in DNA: TGTGCCAGCAAGATGGGGAGAGAGACCCAGTACTTC. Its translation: CASKMGRETQYF.

The CDR3 here is CAISDGQGRNQPQHF. The CDR3 nucleotides read TGTGCCATCAGTGACGGACAGGGCCGCAATCAGCCCCAGCATTTT. This chain joins TRBV10-3 and TRBJ1-5, with 8 bases matching TRBD1. CDR1 and CDR2 (germline): ENHRY, SYGVKD. Trimming removed 3 bases from V and 2 bases from J; junction bases left unmatched: 3. The CDR3 sequence is 15 residues long.

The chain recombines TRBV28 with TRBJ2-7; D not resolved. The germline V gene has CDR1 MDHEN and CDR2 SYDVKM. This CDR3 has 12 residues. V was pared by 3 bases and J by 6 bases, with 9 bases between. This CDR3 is CASSFAGSEQYF. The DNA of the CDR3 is TGTGCCAGCAGTTTCGCAGGTAGCGAGCAGTACTTC.

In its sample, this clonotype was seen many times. This chain's CDR3 is CASSLAVDRSPEAFF. DNA for the CDR3: TGTGCCAGCAGTTTAGCAGTAGATCGGAGTCCTGAAGCTTTCTTT. The gene calls are TRBV12-3 or TRBV12-4 and TRBJ1-1; D gene uncertain. Trimming shortened V by 0 bases and J by 6 bases, and 14 bases separated the two germline ends. There are 15 residues in the CDR3.

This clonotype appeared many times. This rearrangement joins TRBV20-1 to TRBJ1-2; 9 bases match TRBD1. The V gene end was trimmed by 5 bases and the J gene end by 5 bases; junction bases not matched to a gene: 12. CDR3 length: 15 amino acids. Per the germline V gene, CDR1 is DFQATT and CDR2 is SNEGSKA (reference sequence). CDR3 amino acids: CSAPGQGDVGYGYTF. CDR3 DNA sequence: TGCAGTGCTCCGGGACAGGGCGACGTCGGGTATGGCTACACCTTC.

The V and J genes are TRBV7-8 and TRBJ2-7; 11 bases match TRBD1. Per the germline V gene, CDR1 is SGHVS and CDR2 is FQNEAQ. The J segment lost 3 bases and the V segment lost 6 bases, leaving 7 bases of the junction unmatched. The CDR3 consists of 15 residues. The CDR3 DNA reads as TGTGCCAGCAGTCTGCCCGGGACAGGGGGCTACGAGCAGTACTTC. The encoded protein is CASSLPGTGGYEQYF.

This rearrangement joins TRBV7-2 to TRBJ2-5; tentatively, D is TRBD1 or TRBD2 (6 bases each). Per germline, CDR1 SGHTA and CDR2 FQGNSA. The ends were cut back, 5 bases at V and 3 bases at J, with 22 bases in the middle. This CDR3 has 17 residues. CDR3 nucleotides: TGTGCCAGCAGCCGAAACGGAGGGTGGACAGACAAAGAGACCCAGTACTTC. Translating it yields CASSRNGGWTDKETQYF. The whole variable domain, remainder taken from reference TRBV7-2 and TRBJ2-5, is GAGVSQSPSNKVTEKGKDVELRCDPISGHTALYWYRQSLGQGLEFLIYFQGNSAPDKSGLPSDRFSAERTGGSVSTLTIQRTQQEDSAVYLCASSRNGGWTDKETQYFGPGTRLLVL.

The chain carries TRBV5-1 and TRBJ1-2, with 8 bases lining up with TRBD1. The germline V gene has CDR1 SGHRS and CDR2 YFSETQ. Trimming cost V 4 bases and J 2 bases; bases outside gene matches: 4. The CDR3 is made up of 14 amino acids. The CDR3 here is CASSADRENYGYTF. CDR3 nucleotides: TGCGCCAGCAGCGCGGACAGGGAAAACTATGGCTACACCTTC.

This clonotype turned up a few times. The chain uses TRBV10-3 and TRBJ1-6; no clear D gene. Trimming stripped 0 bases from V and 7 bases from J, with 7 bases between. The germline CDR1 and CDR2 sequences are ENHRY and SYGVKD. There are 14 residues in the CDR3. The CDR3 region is CAISESEGNSPLHF. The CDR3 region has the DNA TGTGCCATCAGTGAGTCCGAGGGCAATTCACCCCTCCACTTT.

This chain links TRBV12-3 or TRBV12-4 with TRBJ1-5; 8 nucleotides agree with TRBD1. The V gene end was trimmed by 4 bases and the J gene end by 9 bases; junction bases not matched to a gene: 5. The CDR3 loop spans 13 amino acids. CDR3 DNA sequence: TGTGCCAGCAGTTCATCCGGGACAGGGCCCCAGCATTTT. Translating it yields CASSSSGTGPQHF.

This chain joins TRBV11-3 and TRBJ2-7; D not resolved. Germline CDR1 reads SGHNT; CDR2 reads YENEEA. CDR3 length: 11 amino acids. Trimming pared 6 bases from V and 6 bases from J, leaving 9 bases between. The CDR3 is CASSLTAEQYF. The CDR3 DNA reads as TGTGCCAGCAGTTTAACAGCCGAGCAGTACTTC.

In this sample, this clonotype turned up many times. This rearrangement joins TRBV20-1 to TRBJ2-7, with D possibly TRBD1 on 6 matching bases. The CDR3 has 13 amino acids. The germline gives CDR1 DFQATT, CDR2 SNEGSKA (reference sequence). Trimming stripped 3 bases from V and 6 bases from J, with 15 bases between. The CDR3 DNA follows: TGCAGTGCTAGGGACTCTACAGGGACCGAGCAGTACTTC. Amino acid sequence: CSARDSTGTEQYF.

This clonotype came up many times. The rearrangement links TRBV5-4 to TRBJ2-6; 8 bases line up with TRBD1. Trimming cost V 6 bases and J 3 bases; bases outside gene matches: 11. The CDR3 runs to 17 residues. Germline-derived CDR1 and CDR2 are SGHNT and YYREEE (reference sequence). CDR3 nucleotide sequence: TGTGCCAGCACCCCGTCGCAGGGGGCAGATGGGGCCAACGTCCTGACTTTC. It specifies CASTPSQGADGANVLTF. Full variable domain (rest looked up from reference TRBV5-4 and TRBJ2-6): ETGVTQSPTHLIKTRGQQVTLRCSSQSGHNTVSWYQQALGQGPQFIFQYYREEENGRGNFPPRFSGLQFPNYSSELNVNALELDDSALYLCASTPSQGADGANVLTFGAGSRLTVL.

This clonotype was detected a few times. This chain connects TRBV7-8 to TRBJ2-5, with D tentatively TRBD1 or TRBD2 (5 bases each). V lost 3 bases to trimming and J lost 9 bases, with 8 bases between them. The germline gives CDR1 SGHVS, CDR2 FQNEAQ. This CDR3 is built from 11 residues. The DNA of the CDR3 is TGTGCCAGCAGCTTCAGGGAGCCCCAGTACTTC. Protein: CASSFREPQYF.

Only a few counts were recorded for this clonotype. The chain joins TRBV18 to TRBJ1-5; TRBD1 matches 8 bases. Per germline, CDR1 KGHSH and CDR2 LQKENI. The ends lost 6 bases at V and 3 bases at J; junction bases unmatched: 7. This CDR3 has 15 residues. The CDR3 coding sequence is TGTGCCAGCTCGCTTGGGGACAGGCTCAATCAGCCCCAGCATTTT. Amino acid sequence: CASSLGDRLNQPQHF.